These T cell receptor beta chains were read from a single sample in a study of neurological immune-mediated disorders. TCRdb reanalysed the 5' RACE reads using MiXCR and keeps one entry per CDR3 protein. This sample has about 77,000 distinct CDR3 sequences, with roughly 9.5% found just once. Sequencing was done on a sample of PBMCs. These receptors all stem from a man aged 50 to 59 in good health. Each CDR3 is given with its conserved first and last residue. A D gene is named only where the DNA matches it firmly. The size entry is marked missing in some rows and otherwise reads once, few, many or a size class.

>TRBJ2-1|NA|NA|TRBV28
CASSFAGQRIPNEQFF
TGTGCCAGCAGTTTTGCGGGACAGAGAATCCCCAATGAGCAGTTCTTC
>TRBJ2-2|many|NA|TRBV5-6
CASSRGTVNTGELFF
TGTGCCAGCAGCCGCGGGACAGTGAACACCGGGGAGCTGTTTTTT
>TRBJ1-3|many|NA|TRBV28
CASIRGNTIYF
TGTGCCAGCATTCGAGGAAACACCATATATTTT
>TRBJ2-5|many|NA|TRBV29-1
CSGNGVRQETQYF
TGCAGCGGGAACGGGGTACGCCAAGAGACCCAGTACTTC
>TRBJ2-3|NA|TRBD2|TRBV15
CASRDRTGTRTDTQYF
TGTGCCAGCAGAGATCGAACCGGGACTAGGACAGATACGCAGTATTTT
>TRBJ2-1|many|NA|TRBV2
CASSELGGPGTNEQFF
TGTGCCAGCAGTGAACTGGGGGGACCTGGGACCAATGAGCAGTTCTTC
>TRBJ2-5|many|NA|TRBV6-6
CASTPWVGHQETQYF
TGTGCCAGCACCCCCTGGGTCGGACACCAAGAGACCCAGTACTTC
>TRBJ2-7|many|NA|TRBV6-5
CASSDPRGDEQYF
TGTGCCAGCAGTGACCCCCGGGGCGACGAGCAGTACTTC
>TRBJ2-1|many|TRBD2|TRBV12-3/TRBV12-4
CASSSARGGLNEQFF
TGTGCCAGCAGTTCAGCGCGGGGGGGCTTGAATGAGCAGTTCTTC
>TRBJ2-7|many|NA|TRBV10-1
CATRSSNGYEQYF
TGCGCCACCAGGTCCAGCAATGGATACGAGCAGTACTTC
>TRBJ2-1|many|NA|TRBV6-5
CASSYSTGYNEQFF
TGTGCCAGCAGTTACTCGACGGGGTACAATGAGCAGTTCTTC
>TRBJ2-5|many|TRBD1|TRBV5-1
CASSPDRGTETQYF
TGCGCCAGCAGCCCGGACAGGGGGACAGAGACCCAGTACTTC
>TRBJ1-6|many|NA|TRBV25-1
CASSSAMGGSPLHF
TGTGCCAGCAGTTCAGCCATGGGCGGTTCACCCCTCCACTTT
>TRBJ1-5|many|NA|TRBV7-8
CASSLSRLSNQPQHF
TGTGCCAGCAGCTTAAGTCGGCTTAGCAATCAGCCCCAGCATTTT
>TRBJ2-2|many|NA|TRBV5-1
CASSLQTLGAGELFF
TGCGCCAGCAGCTTGCAGACCCTGGGTGCCGGGGAGCTGTTTTTT
>TRBJ1-3|many|TRBD1|TRBV7-2
CASSSRDRGTISGNTIYF
TGTGCCAGCAGCTCGAGGGACAGGGGCACAATCTCTGGAAACACCATATATTTT
>TRBJ2-3|NA|TRBD2|TRBV7-9
CASSRSGRASDTQYF
TGTGCCAGCAGCCGCAGCGGGAGGGCTTCAGATACGCAGTATTTT
>TRBJ2-1|many|TRBD2|TRBV7-3
CASSFLAGTYNEQFF
TGTGCCAGCAGCTTTCTAGCGGGGACCTACAATGAGCAGTTCTTC
>TRBJ2-1|many|TRBD2|TRBV27
CASRSRTSGSGGEQFF
TGTGCCAGCAGATCGAGGACTAGCGGGAGCGGCGGTGAGCAGTTCTTC
>TRBJ2-7|many|NA|TRBV3-1
CASSRHEKAEQYF
TGTGCCAGCAGCCGCCACGAGAAAGCCGAGCAGTACTTC
>TRBJ1-1|many|TRBD1|TRBV12-3/TRBV12-4
CASSFPRGPDEAFF
TGTGCCAGCAGTTTTCCCAGGGGGCCAGATGAAGCTTTCTTT
>TRBJ1-5|few|NA|TRBV3-1
CASSQGHSYSNQPQHF
TGTGCCAGCAGCCAAGGGCACAGTTATAGCAATCAGCCCCAGCATTTT
>TRBJ2-3|NA|TRBD2|TRBV2
CASSLSWTSVSPQNTQYF
TGTGCCAGCAGCTTGAGCTGGACTAGCGTATCCCCACAGAATACGCAGTATTTT